Listed below are T cell receptor beta chains from one sample, sequenced in a study of blood T cell repertoires in COVID-19. The repertoire was sequenced with immunoSEQ multiplex PCR; TCRdb's copy has only in-frame clones and lacks some. The table shows around 100,000 clones, with 75% to 90% occurring only once. Sequenced sample: peripheral blood. The receptors shown here come from an elderly woman with acute or convalescent COVID-19. Both conserved end residues are part of each CDR3. The order of the fields is D gene, CDR3 length, clone size, J gene, V gene, CDR3 DNA, CDR3 protein. D genes are given only for firm matches. Expanded clones are given a class, and other clones once, few, many or no size at all.

>TRBD1|14|NA|TRBJ1-6|TRBV19
TGTGCCAGTAGTTCGACAGGGTTTAATTCACCCCCCCACTTT
CASSSTGFNSPPHF
>NA|13|NA|TRBJ1-3|TRBV29-1
TGCAGCGTTGCCTCGGTTGGTGGAAACACCATATATTTT
CSVASVGGNTIYF
>NA|13|NA|TRBJ1-1|TRBV18
TGTGCCAGCTCACCCCGATCCACAGGGGAAGCTTTCTTT
CASSPRSTGEAFF
>NA|14|NA|TRBJ2-5|TRBV6-5
TGTGCCAGCAGTTCTGAGGGTCGACGAGAGACCCAGTACTTC
CASSSEGRRETQYF
>NA|13|once|TRBJ1-2|TRBV2
TGTGCCAGCAGTGAAGCGCAGAACTATGGCTACACCTTC
CASSEAQNYGYTF
>NA|13|NA|TRBJ2-7|TRBV6-2/TRBV6-3
TGTGCCAGCACCCCTGCGGTTGGTTACGAGCAGTACTTC
CASTPAVGYEQYF
>NA|15|NA|TRBJ2-1|TRBV30
TGTGCCTGGTACCGGGACTCGCCGCTTTACAATGAGCAGTTCTTC
CAWYRDSPLYNEQFF
>TRBD1|16|NA|TRBJ1-4|TRBV14
TGTGCCAGCAGCCTGGACAGGGGGCGCGTTAATGAAAAACTGTTTTTT
CASSLDRGRVNEKLFF
>NA|15|NA|TRBJ1-2|TRBV5-4
TGTGCCAGCAGCTTGGAGGGCAGGGCAAGATATGGCTACACCTTC
CASSLEGRARYGYTF
>NA|14|NA|TRBJ1-6|TRBV19
TGTGCCAGTAGTATTGGGACTTCTAATTCACCCCTCCACTTT
CASSIGTSNSPLHF
>TRBD1|15|NA|TRBJ2-7|TRBV7-8
TGTGCCAGCAGCCTCCGGGACAGGGGATTCTACGAGCAGTACTTC
CASSLRDRGFYEQYF
>NA|14|few|TRBJ2-2|TRBV5-1
TGCGCCAGCAGCTTACAAGGGGTTGACGGGGAGCTGTTTTTT
CASSLQGVDGELFF
>TRBD1|16|NA|TRBJ1-1|TRBV18
TGTGCCAGCTCACCAGTTACCGGGACAGAAAACACTGAAGCTTTCTTT
CASSPVTGTENTEAFF
>TRBD2|18|NA|TRBJ2-1|TRBV18
TGTGCCAGCTCACCACCTGGGACTAGCGGGGGGGCTTACAATGAGCAGTTCTTC
CASSPPGTSGGAYNEQFF